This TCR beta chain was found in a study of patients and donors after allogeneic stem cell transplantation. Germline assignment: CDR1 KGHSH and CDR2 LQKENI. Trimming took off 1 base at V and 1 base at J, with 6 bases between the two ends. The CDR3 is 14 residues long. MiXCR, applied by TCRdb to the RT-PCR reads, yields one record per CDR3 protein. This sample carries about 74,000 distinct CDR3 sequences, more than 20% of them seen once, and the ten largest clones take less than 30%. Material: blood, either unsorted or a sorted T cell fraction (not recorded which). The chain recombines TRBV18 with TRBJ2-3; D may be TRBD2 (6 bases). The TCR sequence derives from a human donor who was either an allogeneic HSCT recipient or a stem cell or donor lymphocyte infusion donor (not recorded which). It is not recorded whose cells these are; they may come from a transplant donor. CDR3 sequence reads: CASSPREGTDTQYF. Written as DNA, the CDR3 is TGTGCCAGCTCACCACGGGAGGGCACAGATACGCAGTATTTT.